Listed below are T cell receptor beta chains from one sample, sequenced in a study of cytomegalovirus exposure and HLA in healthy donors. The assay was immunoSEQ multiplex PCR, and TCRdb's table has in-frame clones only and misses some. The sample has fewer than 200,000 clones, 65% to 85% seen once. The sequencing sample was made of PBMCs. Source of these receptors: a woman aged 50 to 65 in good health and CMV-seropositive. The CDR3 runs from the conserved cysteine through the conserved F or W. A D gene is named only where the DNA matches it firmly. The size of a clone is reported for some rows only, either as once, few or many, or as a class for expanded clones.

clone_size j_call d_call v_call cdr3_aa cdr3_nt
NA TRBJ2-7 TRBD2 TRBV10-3 CAISETSGTYEQYF TGTGCCATCAGTGAGACTAGCGGGACGTACGAGCAGTACTTC
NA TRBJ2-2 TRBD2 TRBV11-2 CASSLDGFASGNTGELFF TGTGCCAGCAGCTTAGACGGATTTGCTAGCGGGAACACCGGGGAGCTGTTTTTT
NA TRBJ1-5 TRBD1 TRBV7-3 CASSPGQGRMQPQHF TGTGCCAGCAGCCCCGGACAGGGGAGAATGCAGCCCCAGCATTTT
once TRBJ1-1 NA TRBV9 CASSPRTAVNTEAFF TGTGCCAGCAGCCCGCGGACAGCCGTTAACACTGAAGCTTTCTTT
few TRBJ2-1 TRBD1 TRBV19 CASNDVGQGANEQFF TGTGCCAGCAACGACGTCGGACAGGGGGCCAACGAGCAGTTCTTC
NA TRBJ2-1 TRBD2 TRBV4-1 CASSQPAGGPPFF TGCGCCAGCAGCCAACCAGCGGGGGGGCCTCCGTTCTTC
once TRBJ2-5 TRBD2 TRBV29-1 CSGGGPQETQYF TGCAGCGGGGGAGGGCCCCAAGAGACCCAGTACTTC
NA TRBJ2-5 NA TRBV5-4 CASSLGLTGQETQYF TGTGCCAGCAGCTTGGGGCTCACAGGGCAAGAGACCCAGTACTTC
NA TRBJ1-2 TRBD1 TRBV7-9 CSSSLAPRLTGGGYTF TGTTCCAGCAGCTTAGCTCCTCGGTTAACAGGGGGTGGCTACACCTTC
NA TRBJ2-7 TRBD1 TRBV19 CASSPGTGAGEQYF TGTGCCAGTAGTCCGGGGACAGGGGCTGGCGAGCAGTACTTC
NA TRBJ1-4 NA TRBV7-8 CASSPRMGTATNEKLFF TGTGCCAGCAGCCCTCGAATGGGGACTGCAACTAATGAAAAACTGTTTTTT
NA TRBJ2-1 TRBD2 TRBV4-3 CASSQDLAGAIRDEQFF TGCGCCAGCAGCCAAGATCTAGCGGGGGCGATTAGGGATGAGCAGTTCTTC
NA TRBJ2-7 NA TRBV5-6 CASSLIQGYSEQYF TGTGCCAGCAGCTTGATCCAGGGATACTCCGAGCAGTACTTC
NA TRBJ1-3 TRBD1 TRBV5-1 CASSPRQGAGNTIYF TGCGCCAGCAGCCCCCGACAGGGGGCTGGAAACACCATATATTTT
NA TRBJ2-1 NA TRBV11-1 CASTFQGINEQFF TGTGCCAGCACCTTCCAGGGTATCAATGAGCAGTTCTTC
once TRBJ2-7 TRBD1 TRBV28 CASSFMGTGVYEQYF TGTGCCAGCAGTTTTATGGGGACAGGGGTCTACGAGCAGTACTTC
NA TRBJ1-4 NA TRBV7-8 CASSANRVSFAREKLFF TGTGCCAGCAGCGCCAACAGGGTATCGTTCGCTCGGGAAAAACTGTTTTTT
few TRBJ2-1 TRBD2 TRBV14 CASSSYSGSSYNEQFF TGTGCCAGCAGCTCCTATAGCGGGAGTTCCTACAATGAGCAGTTCTTC
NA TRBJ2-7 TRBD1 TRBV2 CASSETEGASYEQYF TGTGCCAGCAGTGAAACTGAGGGGGCCTCCTACGAGCAGTACTTC
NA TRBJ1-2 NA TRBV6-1 CASSEVAGLNYGYTF TGTGCCAGCAGTGAAGTGGCAGGGCTAAACTATGGCTACACCTTC
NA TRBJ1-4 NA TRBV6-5 CASSYSASSEKLFF TGTGCCAGCAGTTACAGTGCGTCCTCGGAAAAACTGTTTTTT
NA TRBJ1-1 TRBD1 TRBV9 CASSTGAGKSEAFF TGTGCCAGCAGTACAGGGGCAGGTAAGAGTGAAGCTTTCTTT
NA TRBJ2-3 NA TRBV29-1 CSVSLARTTDTQYF TGCAGCGTTTCCCTAGCGAGAACCACAGATACGCAGTATTTT
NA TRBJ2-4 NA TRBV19 CASSLGWSRLRVGKNIQYF TGTGCCAGTAGTCTTGGTTGGTCTCGTCTCAGGGTAGGGAAAAACATTCAGTACTTC
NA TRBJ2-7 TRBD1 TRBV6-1 CASDEARQGIYEQYF TGTGCCAGCGATGAGGCTCGACAGGGGATTTACGAGCAGTACTTC
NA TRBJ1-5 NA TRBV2 CASSDPGHWNQPQHF TGTGCCAGCAGTGATCCAGGACACTGGAATCAGCCCCAGCATTTT
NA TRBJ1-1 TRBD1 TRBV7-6 CASSLAAGGPTEAFF TGTGCCAGCAGCTTAGCGGCAGGGGGCCCCACTGAAGCTTTCTTT
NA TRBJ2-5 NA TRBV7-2 CASSLKSRPSQETQYF TGTGCCAGCAGCTTAAAATCGAGGCCCAGCCAAGAGACCCAGTACTTC
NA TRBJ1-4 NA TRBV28 CASDSPTTNEKLFF TGTGCCAGCGACAGCCCAACAACTAATGAAAAACTGTTTTTT
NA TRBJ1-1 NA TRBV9 CASSPLTENTEAFF TGTGCCAGCAGCCCCTTGACAGAGAACACTGAAGCTTTCTTT
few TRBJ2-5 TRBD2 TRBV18 CASSPRLAGGPETQYF TGTGCCAGCTCACCGAGACTAGCGGGGGGGCCTGAGACCCAGTACTTC
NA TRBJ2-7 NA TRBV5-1 CASSLEQGTYEQYF TGCGCCAGCAGCTTGGAGCAGGGAACCTACGAGCAGTACTTC
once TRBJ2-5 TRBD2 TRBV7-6 CASSAGLAGVLETQYF TGTGCCAGCAGCGCTGGACTAGCGGGAGTTTTGGAGACCCAGTACTTC
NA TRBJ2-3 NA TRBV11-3 CASSPSPRTDTQYF TGTGCCAGCAGCCCCTCCCCGAGGACAGATACGCAGTATTTT
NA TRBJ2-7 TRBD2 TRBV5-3 CARSLVSSGVYEQYF TGTGCCAGAAGCTTGGTTTCTAGCGGAGTCTACGAGCAGTACTTC
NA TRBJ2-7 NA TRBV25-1 CASSEYYEQYF TGTGCCAGCAGTGAGTACTACGAGCAGTACTTC
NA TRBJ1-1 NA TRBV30 CAWSMVWGGTEAFF TGTGCCTGGAGTATGGTTTGGGGGGGTACTGAAGCTTTCTTT
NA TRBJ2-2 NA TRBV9 CASGGPRERANTGELFF TGTGCCAGCGGGGGCCCTCGGGAAAGGGCGAACACCGGGGAGCTGTTTTTT
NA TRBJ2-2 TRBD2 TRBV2 CASSEAPSGSGTGELFF TGTGCCAGCAGTGAAGCGCCTAGCGGGAGTGGGACCGGGGAGCTGTTTTTT
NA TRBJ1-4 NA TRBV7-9 CASSTDQNWGGEKLFF TGTGCCAGCAGCACCGACCAGAATTGGGGGGGGGAAAAACTGTTTTTT
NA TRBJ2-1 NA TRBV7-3 CATNSEGGVYNEQFF TGTGCCACCAATTCCGAGGGGGGGGTATACAATGAGCAGTTCTTC